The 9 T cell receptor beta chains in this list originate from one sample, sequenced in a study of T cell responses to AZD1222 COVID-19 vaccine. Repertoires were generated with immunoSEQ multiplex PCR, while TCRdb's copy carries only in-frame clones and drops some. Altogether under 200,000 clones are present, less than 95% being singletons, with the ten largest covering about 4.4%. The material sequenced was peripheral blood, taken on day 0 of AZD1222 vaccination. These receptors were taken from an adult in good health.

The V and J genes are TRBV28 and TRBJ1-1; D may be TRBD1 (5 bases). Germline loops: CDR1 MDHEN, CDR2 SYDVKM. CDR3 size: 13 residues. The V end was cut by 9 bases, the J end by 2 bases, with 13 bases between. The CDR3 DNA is TGTGCCAGTAGACCCCAGGGAAACACTGAAGCTTTCTTT. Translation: CASRPQGNTEAFF.

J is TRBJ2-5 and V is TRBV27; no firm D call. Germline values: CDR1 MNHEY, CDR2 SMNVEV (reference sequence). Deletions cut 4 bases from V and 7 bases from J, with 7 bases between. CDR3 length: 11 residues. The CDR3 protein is CASSYPRTQYF. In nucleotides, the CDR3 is TGTGCCAGCAGTTACCCCAGGACCCAGTACTTC.

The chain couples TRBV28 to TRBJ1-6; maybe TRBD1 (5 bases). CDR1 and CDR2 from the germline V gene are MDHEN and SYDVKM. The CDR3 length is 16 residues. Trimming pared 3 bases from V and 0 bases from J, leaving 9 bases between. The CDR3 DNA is TGTGCCAGCAGTTTCGCAGGGAGCTCCTATAATTCACCCCTCCACTTT. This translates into CASSFAGSSYNSPLHF.

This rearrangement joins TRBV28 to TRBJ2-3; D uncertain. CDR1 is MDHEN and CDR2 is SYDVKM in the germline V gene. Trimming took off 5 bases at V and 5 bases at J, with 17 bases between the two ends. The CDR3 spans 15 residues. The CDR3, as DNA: TGTGCCAGCAGTAACGCGGCAGACGCAGGAGATACGCAGTATTTT. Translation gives CASSNAADAGDTQYF.

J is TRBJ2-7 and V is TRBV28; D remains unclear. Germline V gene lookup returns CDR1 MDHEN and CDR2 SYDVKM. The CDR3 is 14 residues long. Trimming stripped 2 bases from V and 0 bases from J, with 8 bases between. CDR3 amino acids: CASSLGSISYEQYF. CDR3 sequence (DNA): TGTGCCAGCAGTTTAGGTTCTATCTCCTACGAGCAGTACTTC.

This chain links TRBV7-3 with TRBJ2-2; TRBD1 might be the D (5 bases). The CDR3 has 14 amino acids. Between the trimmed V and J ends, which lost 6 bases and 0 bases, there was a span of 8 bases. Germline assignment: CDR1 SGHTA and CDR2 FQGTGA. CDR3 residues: CASRRTTNTGELFF. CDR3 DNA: TGTGCCAGCAGGAGGACAACGAACACCGGGGAGCTGTTTTTT.

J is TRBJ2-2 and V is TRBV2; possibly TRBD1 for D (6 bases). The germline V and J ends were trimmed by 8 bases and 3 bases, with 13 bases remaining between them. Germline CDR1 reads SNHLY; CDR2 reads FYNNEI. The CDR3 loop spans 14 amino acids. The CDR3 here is CASGNSGDTGELFF. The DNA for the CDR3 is TGTGCCAGCGGTAACTCAGGGGACACCGGGGAGCTGTTTTTT. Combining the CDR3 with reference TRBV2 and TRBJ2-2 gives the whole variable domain EPEVTQTPSHQVTQMGQEVILRCVPISNHLYFYWYRQILGQKVEFLVSFYNNEISEKSEIFDDQFSVERPDGSNFTLKIRSTKLEDSAMYFCASGNSGDTGELFFGEGSRLTVL.

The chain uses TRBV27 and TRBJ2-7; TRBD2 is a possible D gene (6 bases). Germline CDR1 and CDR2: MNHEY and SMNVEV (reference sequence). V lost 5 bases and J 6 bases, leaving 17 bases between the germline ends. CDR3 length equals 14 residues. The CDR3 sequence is CASSPMAAGTEQYF. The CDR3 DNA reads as TGTGCCAGCAGTCCCATGGCTGCGGGGACCGAGCAGTACTTC.

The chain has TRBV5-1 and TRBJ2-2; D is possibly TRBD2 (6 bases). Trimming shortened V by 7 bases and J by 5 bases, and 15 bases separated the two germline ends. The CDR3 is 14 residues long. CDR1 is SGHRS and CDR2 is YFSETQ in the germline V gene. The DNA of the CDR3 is TGCGCCAGCCGACCCGGGACTGGGACCGGGGAGCTGTTTTTT. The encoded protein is CASRPGTGTGELFF.